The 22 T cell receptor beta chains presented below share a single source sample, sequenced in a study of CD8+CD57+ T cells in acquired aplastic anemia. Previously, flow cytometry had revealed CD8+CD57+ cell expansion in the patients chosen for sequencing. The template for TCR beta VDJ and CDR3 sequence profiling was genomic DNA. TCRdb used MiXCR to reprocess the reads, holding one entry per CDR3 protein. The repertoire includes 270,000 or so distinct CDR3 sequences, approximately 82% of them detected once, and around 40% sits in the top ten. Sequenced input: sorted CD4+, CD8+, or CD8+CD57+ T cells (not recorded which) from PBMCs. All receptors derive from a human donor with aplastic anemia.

The CDR3 loop is CASSRGTGWLVYGYTF. The CDR3 DNA follows: TGTGCCAGCAGCAGGGGTACAGGTTGGCTCGTATATGGCTACACCTTC. This chain uses TRBV11-3 with TRBJ1-2; tentative D call: TRBD1 (5 bases). The V end was cut by 5 bases, the J end by 5 bases, with 21 bases between. Germline V gene sequence: CDR1 SGHNT, CDR2 YENEEA. This CDR3 has 16 amino acids.

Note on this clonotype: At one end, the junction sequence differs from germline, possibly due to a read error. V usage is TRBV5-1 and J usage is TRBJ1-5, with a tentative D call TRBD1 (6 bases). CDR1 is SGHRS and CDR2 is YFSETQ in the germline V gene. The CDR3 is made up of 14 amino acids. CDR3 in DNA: TGTGCCAGCTCAAGACAGGCCAACGCCCTGCCCCAGCATTTT. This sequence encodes CASSRQANALPQHF.

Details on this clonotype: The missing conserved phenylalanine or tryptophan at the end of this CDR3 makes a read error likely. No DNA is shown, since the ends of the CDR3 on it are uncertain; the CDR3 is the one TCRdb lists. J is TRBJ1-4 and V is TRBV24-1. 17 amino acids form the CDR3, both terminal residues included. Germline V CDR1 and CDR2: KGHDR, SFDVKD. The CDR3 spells CATSDSDGAPMRADRKS.

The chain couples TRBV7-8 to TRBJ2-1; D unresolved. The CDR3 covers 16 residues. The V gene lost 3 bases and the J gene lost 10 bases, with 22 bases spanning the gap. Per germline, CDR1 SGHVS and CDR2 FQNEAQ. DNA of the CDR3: TGTGCCAGCAGCTTGGATGGAGCCGAGCATTACGTCGAGCAGTTCTTC. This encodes CASSLDGAEHYVEQFF.

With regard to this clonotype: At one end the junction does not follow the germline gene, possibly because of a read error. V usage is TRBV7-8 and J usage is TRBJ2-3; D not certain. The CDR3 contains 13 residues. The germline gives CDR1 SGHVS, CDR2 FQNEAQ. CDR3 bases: TGTGCCAGCAGCTTAGCGGGAACAGATAAGCCGCATTTT. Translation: CASSLAGTDKPHF.

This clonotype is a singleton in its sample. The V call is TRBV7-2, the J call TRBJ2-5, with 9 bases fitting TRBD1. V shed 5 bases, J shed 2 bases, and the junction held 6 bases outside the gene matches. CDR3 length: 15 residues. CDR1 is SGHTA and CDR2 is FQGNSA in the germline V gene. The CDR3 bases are TGTGCCAGCAGCAATGGACAGGGGCGGCAAGAGACCCAGTACTTC. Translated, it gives CASSNGQGRQETQYF.

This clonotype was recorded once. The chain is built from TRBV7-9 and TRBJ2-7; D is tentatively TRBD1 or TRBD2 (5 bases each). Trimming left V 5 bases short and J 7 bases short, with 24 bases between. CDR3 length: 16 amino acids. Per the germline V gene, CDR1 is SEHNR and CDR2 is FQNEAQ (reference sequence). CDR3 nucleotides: TGTGCCAGCAGCCCTACTGCAGGGACGGGGCCAATGGAGCAGTACTTC. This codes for CASSPTAGTGPMEQYF.

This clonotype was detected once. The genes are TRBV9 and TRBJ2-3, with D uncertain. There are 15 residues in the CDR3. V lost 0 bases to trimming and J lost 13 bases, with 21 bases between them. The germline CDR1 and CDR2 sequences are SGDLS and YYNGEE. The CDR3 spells CASSVGSDTPDTEYF. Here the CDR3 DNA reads TGTGCCAGCAGCGTAGGATCAGATACGCCGGATACTGAGTATTTT.

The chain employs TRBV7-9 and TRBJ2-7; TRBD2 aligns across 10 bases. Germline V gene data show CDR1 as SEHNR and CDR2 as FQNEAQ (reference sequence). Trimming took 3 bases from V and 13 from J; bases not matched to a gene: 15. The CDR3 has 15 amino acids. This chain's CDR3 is CASSLERGGTKDPYF. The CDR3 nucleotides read TGTGCCAGCAGCTTGGAGCGGGGGGGAACAAAAGACCCATACTTC.

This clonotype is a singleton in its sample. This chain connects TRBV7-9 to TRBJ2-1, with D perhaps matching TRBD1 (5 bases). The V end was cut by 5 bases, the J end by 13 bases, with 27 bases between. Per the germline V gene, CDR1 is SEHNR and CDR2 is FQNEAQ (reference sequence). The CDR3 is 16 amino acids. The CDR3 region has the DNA TGTGCCAGCAGCGGGCAGGGCAAAGGTGGGTCGGCCAAACAGTTCTTC. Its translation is CASSGQGKGGSAKQFF.

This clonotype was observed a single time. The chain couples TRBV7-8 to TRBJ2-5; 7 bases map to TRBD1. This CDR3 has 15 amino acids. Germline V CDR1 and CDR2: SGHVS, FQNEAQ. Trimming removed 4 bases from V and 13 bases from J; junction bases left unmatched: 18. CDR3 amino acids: CASSSHPDGTALSYF. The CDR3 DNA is TGTGCCAGCAGCTCTCATCCAGACGGGACAGCCCTTTCGTACTTC.

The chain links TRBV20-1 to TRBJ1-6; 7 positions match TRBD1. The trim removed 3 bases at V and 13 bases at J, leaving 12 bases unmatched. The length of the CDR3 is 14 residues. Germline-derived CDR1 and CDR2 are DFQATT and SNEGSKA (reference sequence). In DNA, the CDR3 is TGCAGTGCTAGGGCTCGACAGGGCGCGCTCCCCCTCCACTTT. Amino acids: CSARARQGALPLHF.

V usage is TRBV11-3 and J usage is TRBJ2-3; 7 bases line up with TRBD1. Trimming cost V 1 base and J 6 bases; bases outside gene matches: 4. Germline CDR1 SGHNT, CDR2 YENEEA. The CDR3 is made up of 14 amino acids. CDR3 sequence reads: CASSLARTGDTQYF. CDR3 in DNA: TGTGCCAGCAGCTTAGCTCGGACAGGCGATACGCAGTATTTT.

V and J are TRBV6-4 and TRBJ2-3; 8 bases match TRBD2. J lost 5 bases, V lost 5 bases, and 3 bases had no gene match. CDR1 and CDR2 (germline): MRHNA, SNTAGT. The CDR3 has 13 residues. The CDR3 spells CASSSGGVDTQYF. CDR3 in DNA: TGTGCCAGCAGTAGCGGGGGCGTAGATACGCAGTATTTT.

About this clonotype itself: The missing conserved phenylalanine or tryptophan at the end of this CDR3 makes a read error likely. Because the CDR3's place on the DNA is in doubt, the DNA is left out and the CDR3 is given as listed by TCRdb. CDR3: CASGEGGGNTQYVRPV. This chain connects TRBV2 to TRBJ2-1; the table gives TRBD1 as D, unverified against the DNA. The germline V gene encodes CDR1 SNHLY and CDR2 FYNNEI. Termini included, the CDR3 measures 16 amino acids.

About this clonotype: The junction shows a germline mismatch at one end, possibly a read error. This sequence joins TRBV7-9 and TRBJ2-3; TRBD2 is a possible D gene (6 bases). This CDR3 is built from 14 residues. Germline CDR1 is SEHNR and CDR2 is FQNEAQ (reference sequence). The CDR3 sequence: CAGSSGGAPYARCF. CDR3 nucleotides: TGTGCCGGCAGCTCCGGGGGAGCTCCGTATGCACGGTGTTTT.

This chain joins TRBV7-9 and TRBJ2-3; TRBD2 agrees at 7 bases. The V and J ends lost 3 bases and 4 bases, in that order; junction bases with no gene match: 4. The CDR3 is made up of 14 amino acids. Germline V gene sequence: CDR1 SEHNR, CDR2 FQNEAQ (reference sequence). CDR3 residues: CASSFAGEADTQYF. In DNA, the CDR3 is TGTGCCAGCAGCTTCGCGGGAGAGGCAGATACGCAGTATTTT.

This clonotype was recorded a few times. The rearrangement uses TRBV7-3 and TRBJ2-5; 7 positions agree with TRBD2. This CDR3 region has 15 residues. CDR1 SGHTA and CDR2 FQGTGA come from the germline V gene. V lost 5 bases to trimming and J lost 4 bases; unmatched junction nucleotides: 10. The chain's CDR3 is CASSLSGTWGETQYF. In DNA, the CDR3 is TGTGCCAGCAGCCTCAGCGGGACTTGGGGAGAGACCCAGTACTTC. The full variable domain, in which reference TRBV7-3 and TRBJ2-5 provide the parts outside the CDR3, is GAGVSQTPSNKVTEKGKYVELRCDPISGHTALYWYRQSLGQGPEFLIYFQGTGAADDSGLPNDRFFAVRPEGSVSTLKIQRTERGDSAVYLCASSLSGTWGETQYFGPGTRLLVL.

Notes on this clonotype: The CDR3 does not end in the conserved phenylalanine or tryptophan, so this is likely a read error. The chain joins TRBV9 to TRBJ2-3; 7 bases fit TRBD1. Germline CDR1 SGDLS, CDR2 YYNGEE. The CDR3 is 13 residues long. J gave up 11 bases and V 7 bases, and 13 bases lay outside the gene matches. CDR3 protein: CASGEGGTVKQYV. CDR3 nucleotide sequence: TGTGCCAGCGGGGAAGGGGGCACCGTTAAGCAGTATGTT.

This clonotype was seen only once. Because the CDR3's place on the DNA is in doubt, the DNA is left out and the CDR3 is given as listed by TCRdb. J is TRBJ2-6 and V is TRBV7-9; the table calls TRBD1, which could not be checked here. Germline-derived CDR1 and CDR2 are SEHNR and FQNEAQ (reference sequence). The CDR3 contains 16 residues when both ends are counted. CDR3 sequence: CASSLQGSEQFFGLTF.

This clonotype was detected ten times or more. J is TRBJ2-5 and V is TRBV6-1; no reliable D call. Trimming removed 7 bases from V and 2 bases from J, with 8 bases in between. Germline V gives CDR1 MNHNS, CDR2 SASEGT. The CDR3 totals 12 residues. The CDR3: CASKVVQETQYF. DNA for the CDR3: TGTGCCAGCAAGGTGGTACAAGAGACCCAGTACTTC.

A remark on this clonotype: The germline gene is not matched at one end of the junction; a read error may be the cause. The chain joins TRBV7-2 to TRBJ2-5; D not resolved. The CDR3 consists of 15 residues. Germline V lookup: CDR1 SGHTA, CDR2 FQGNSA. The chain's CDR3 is CASSLRFGNQQTQYF. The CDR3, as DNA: TGTGCCAGCAGCTTGCGTTTTGGGAACCAACAGACCCAGTACTTC.